This T cell receptor (beta chain) was sequenced for a study of T cells in Graves' hyperthyroidism and ophthalmopathy. This clonotype appeared many times. The ends lost 5 bases at V and 1 base at J; junction bases unmatched: 4. The CDR3 loop spans 15 amino acids. Germline lookup yields CDR1 SNHLY and CDR2 FYNNEI. Amplified TCR beta CDR3 regions came from RNA transcripts. HTBI primers were employed in a first-round RT-PCR of the TCR CDR3. TCRdb reprocessed the multiplex PCR reads with MiXCR, giving one entry per CDR3 protein. There are around 520,000 distinct CDR3 sequences in the sample; 14% occur only once, and about 15% lies in the top ten.

Specimen: blood. The TCR originated in a woman between 40 and 50 years old with Graves' hyperthyroidism. The rearrangement joins TRBV2 to TRBJ2-3; TRBD1 aligns across 9 bases. CDR3 region: CASSRDRERTDTQYF. DNA of the CDR3: TGTGCCAGCAGTCGGGACAGGGAGCGCACAGATACGCAGTATTTT. Full variable domain (remainder filled in from reference TRBV2 and TRBJ2-3): EPEVTQTPSHQVTQMGQEVILRCVPISNHLYFYWYRQILGQKVEFLVSFYNNEISEKSEIFDDQFSVERPDGSNFTLKIRSTKLEDSAMYFCASSRDRERTDTQYFGPGTRLTVL.